One and the same sample provided the 25 T cell receptor beta chains below, sequenced in a study of radiotherapy plus CTLA-4 blockade in lung cancer. Sequenced by immunoSEQ multiplex PCR; TCRdb stores in-frame clones only, minus some. Among tens of thousands of clones listed, roughly 77% were seen once. This specimen was peripheral blood, taken from a patient treated with radiotherapy plus ipilimumab. The receptors originated from a human donor with non-small cell lung cancer who had stable disease on radiotherapy plus ipilimumab.

The CDR3 loop is CASSPTLEGSGANVLTF. The CDR3, as DNA: TGCGCCAGCAGCCCTACCCTGGAGGGGTCTGGGGCCAACGTCCTGACTTTC. This rearrangement joins TRBV5-1 to TRBJ2-6; tentative D call: TRBD2 (6 bases). The CDR3 sequence is 17 residues long. From germline, CDR1 is SGHRS and CDR2 YFSETQ. Between the trimmed V and J ends, which lost 4 bases and 1 base, there was a span of 15 bases.

This clone has only one observation. This chain connects TRBV19 to TRBJ1-5; 7 bases agree with TRBD1. Germline trimming cut 8 bases from V and 2 bases from J; bases unmatched to any gene: 12. Germline lookup yields CDR1 LNHDA and CDR2 SQIVND (reference sequence). The CDR3 totals 16 residues. The CDR3 bases are TGTGCCAGTTGGGACAGCGAACTTGGGGGCAATCAGCCCCAGCATTTT. Amino acid sequence: CASWDSELGGNQPQHF.

CDR3 amino acids: CASSLNGLAGEDTQYF. The CDR3 DNA sequence: TGCGCCAGCAGCTTGAATGGACTAGCGGGGGAGGATACGCAGTATTTT. This chain uses TRBV5-1 with TRBJ2-3, with TRBD2 identical over 13 bases. This CDR3 spans 16 amino acids. From germline, CDR1 is SGHRS and CDR2 YFSETQ. Trimming cost V 1 base and J 6 bases; bases outside gene matches: 5.

This chain joins TRBV11-2 and TRBJ1-5; 8 bases match TRBD1. The V gene end was trimmed by 5 bases and the J gene end by 6 bases; junction bases not matched to a gene: 6. The germline V gene encodes CDR1 SGHAT and CDR2 FQNNGV. CDR3 length: 14 amino acids. CDR3 coding DNA: TGTGCCAGCAGCAAAGACAGGGGTCTTCAGCCCCAGCATTTT. Translated, it gives CASSKDRGLQPQHF.

The rearrangement links TRBV4-2 to TRBJ1-4; 7 bases map to TRBD1. With V trimmed by 0 bases and J by 6 bases, 4 bases remained unmatched. The CDR3 sequence is 15 residues long. Germline V lookup: CDR1 LGHNA, CDR2 YNFKEQ. Here the CDR3 reads CASSQEYRGDEKLFF. In DNA form, the CDR3 reads TGTGCCAGCAGCCAAGAGTACAGGGGAGATGAAAAACTGTTTTTT.

This clone was counted a few times. The chain combines TRBV9 with TRBJ2-2, with D perhaps being TRBD1 or TRBD2 (5 bases each). Germline CDR1 reads SGDLS; CDR2 reads YYNGEE. V was shortened by 0 bases and J by 0 bases, with 6 bases between the two germline ends. This CDR3 region has 15 residues. CDR3 sequence reads: CASSVGGANTGELFF. Here the CDR3 DNA reads TGTGCCAGCAGCGTAGGAGGGGCGAACACCGGGGAGCTGTTTTTT. Filled out from reference TRBV9 and TRBJ2-2, the complete variable domain reads DSGVTQTPKHLITATGQRVTLRCSPRSGDLSVYWYQQSLDQGLQFLIQYYNGEERAKGNILERFSAQQFPDLHSELNLSSLELGDSALYFCASSVGGANTGELFFGEGSRLTVL.

The chain couples TRBV27 to TRBJ2-5; 12 bases align to TRBD2. There are 16 residues in the CDR3. Germline lookup yields CDR1 MNHEY and CDR2 SMNVEV (reference sequence). J lost 0 bases, V lost 5 bases, and 4 bases had no gene match. CDR3: CASSIGTSGYQETQYF. The CDR3 nucleotides are TGTGCCAGCAGTATCGGGACTAGCGGGTACCAAGAGACCCAGTACTTC.

V and J are TRBV7-3 and TRBJ2-2; possible D gene TRBD1, 6 bases. Germline CDR1 and CDR2: SGHTA and FQGTGA. The CDR3 contains 15 residues. The germline V and J ends were trimmed by 4 bases and 0 bases, with 9 bases remaining between them. CDR3 nucleotides: TGTGCCAGCAGCTCGACAGGCCCGAACACCGGGGAGCTGTTTTTT. Translation gives CASSSTGPNTGELFF.

The genes are TRBV10-3 and TRBJ2-5; 9 bases line up with TRBD2. The CDR3 is made up of 15 amino acids. Trimming removed 10 bases from V and 4 bases from J; junction bases left unmatched: 13. CDR1 is ENHRY, CDR2 SYGVKD, per germline. CDR3: CATSDSGGQGETQYF. CDR3 DNA sequence: TGTGCCACCTCGGATAGCGGGGGACAAGGAGAGACCCAGTACTTC.

This clone has just a few counts. The chain is built from TRBV5-1 and TRBJ2-7; TRBD2 matches 7 bases. V lost 0 bases and J lost 2; bases outside the gene matches: 5. The germline gives CDR1 SGHRS, CDR2 YFSETQ. The CDR3 runs to 15 residues. CDR3 sequence: CASSLAGGGTYEQYF. The DNA for the CDR3 is TGCGCCAGCAGCTTGGCTGGGGGGGGGACCTACGAGCAGTACTTC.

This chain uses TRBV27 with TRBJ1-2; D not resolved. Germline V lookup: CDR1 MNHEY, CDR2 SMNVEV (reference sequence). Trimming took 2 bases from V and 3 from J, leaving 7 bases between them. The CDR3 loop spans 13 amino acids. The CDR3 bases are TGTGCCAGCAGTTTAAGGCAGCACTATGGCTACACCTTC. This gives the protein CASSLRQHYGYTF.

The V gene is TRBV6-5, the J gene TRBJ1-5, with TRBD1 matching over 9 bases. The germline V gene has CDR1 MNHEY and CDR2 SVGAGI. The CDR3 totals 13 residues. The V and J ends lost 6 bases and 7 bases, in that order; junction bases with no gene match: 4. CDR3 region: CASRLDRGQPQHF. CDR3 coding DNA: TGTGCCAGCAGGCTGGACAGGGGACAGCCCCAGCATTTT.

V usage is TRBV5-1 and J usage is TRBJ2-5; unclear D gene. This CDR3 is 12 amino acids long. V was cut by 1 base and J by 7 bases, with 8 bases left in between. Germline CDR1 SGHRS, CDR2 YFSETQ. In DNA form, the CDR3 reads TGCGCCAGCAGCTTGACCCCATGGACCCAGTACTTC. Protein product: CASSLTPWTQYF.

This clone was seen only once. The chain uses TRBV15 and TRBJ2-1, with 10 bases matching TRBD2. The germline V gene encodes CDR1 LNHNV and CDR2 YYDKDF (reference sequence). The ends lost 1 base at V and 9 bases at J; junction bases unmatched: 6. This CDR3 is 15 amino acids long. The CDR3 loop reads CATSRGDSGGIEQFF. The CDR3 DNA sequence: TGTGCCACCAGCAGAGGTGATAGCGGGGGGATTGAGCAGTTCTTC.

This clone showed up just a few times. The chain carries TRBV2 and TRBJ2-4; D could derive from TRBD1 or TRBD2 (7 bases each). The germline V gene encodes CDR1 SNHLY and CDR2 FYNNEI. V was trimmed by 6 bases and J by 0 bases, leaving 15 bases between them. This CDR3 is 16 amino acids long. CDR3 in DNA: TGTGCCAGCAGGGGAGGGGGCATTATAGCCAAAAACATTCAGTACTTC. As protein: CASRGGGIIAKNIQYF.

V and J are TRBV4-1 and TRBJ2-1, with D possibly being TRBD1 (6 bases). Deletions cut 4 bases from V and 7 bases from J, with 11 bases between. Germline loops: CDR1 MGHRA, CDR2 YSYEKL. The CDR3 has 13 residues. CDR3 in DNA: TGCGCCAGCAGCCCACAGGGTTGGAATGAGCAGTTCTTC. Its translation is CASSPQGWNEQFF.

This clone was found once. The chain recombines TRBV28 with TRBJ1-1; a weak D match, TRBD1 (6 bases). In germline, CDR1 is MDHEN, CDR2 SYDVKM. There are 15 residues in the CDR3. V was clipped by 1 base and J by 5 bases, with 14 bases between them. In DNA, the CDR3 is TGTGCCAGCAGTTTATTACAGGGCGCGAGAACTGAAGCTTTCTTT. Protein sequence: CASSLLQGARTEAFF.

This clone has a handful of counts. V is TRBV5-1 and J is TRBJ1-6; D unresolved. V gave up 1 base and J gave up 5 bases, with 7 bases separating them. CDR1 is SGHRS, CDR2 YFSETQ, per germline. This CDR3 comprises 14 residues. The CDR3, as DNA: TGCGCCAGCAGCTTGCTTACAGATAATTCACCCCTCCACTTT. The encoded protein is CASSLLTDNSPLHF.

This rearrangement joins TRBV4-2 to TRBJ1-4; 9 bases map to TRBD1. Germline V lookup: CDR1 LGHNA, CDR2 YNFKEQ. The length of the CDR3 is 16 residues. The J segment lost 7 bases and the V segment lost 3 bases, leaving 9 bases of the junction unmatched. DNA for the CDR3: TGTGCCAGCAGCCAGCTAGGGACAGGGAGGATTGAAAAACTGTTTTTT. Its translation is CASSQLGTGRIEKLFF.

The chain uses TRBV7-2 and TRBJ1-1; 8 nucleotides agree with TRBD1. The length of the CDR3 is 14 residues. CDR1 is SGHTA and CDR2 is FQGNSA in the germline V gene. After removal of 6 bases from V and 4 bases from J, the junction contained 7 bases not matched to a gene. In DNA, the CDR3 is TGTGCCAGCAGAGCGAGACAGGGGTCCACTGAAGCTTTCTTT. It yields the protein CASRARQGSTEAFF.

The chain has TRBV4-1 and TRBJ1-2, with a tentative D call TRBD1 (5 bases). The germline V and J ends were trimmed by 2 bases and 5 bases, with 12 bases remaining between them. The CDR3 covers 14 residues. Germline values: CDR1 MGHRA, CDR2 YSYEKL. The CDR3 is CASSQRQGDYGYTF. In DNA, the CDR3 is TGCGCCAGCAGCCAAAGGCAGGGCGATTATGGCTACACCTTC.

This clone was seen a handful of times. V usage is TRBV11-2 and J usage is TRBJ2-2; D ambiguous. Trimming removed 2 bases from V and 7 bases from J, with 14 bases in between. The CDR3 runs to 15 residues. Germline CDR1 is SGHAT and CDR2 is FQNNGV. This CDR3 is CASSLLGRWGGELFF. Written as DNA, the CDR3 is TGTGCCAGCAGCTTATTGGGTAGATGGGGCGGGGAGCTGTTTTTT.

This clone has a handful of counts. The V call is TRBV5-6, the J call TRBJ2-7, with D hard to call. Germline V gene data show CDR1 as SGHDT and CDR2 as YYEEEE. The germline V and J ends were trimmed by 3 bases and 3 bases, with 4 bases remaining between them. This CDR3 is 11 amino acids long. The CDR3 is CASSSSYEQYV. The CDR3 coding sequence is TGTGCCAGCAGCTCTAGCTACGAGCAGTACGTC.

This chain uses TRBV10-3 with TRBJ1-4; 8 nucleotides agree with TRBD1. V was pared by 0 bases and J by 7 bases, with 22 bases of the junction left unmatched. The CDR3 contains 21 residues. CDR1 is ENHRY and CDR2 is SYGVKD in the germline V gene. The CDR3 reads CAISESSFGARGRMRSEKLFF. The CDR3 coding sequence is TGTGCCATCAGTGAGTCGTCGTTTGGTGCCAGGGGGCGGATGAGATCTGAAAAACTGTTTTTT.

V and J are TRBV6-4 and TRBJ1-2; 9 bases are a match to TRBD1. CDR1 and CDR2 from the germline V gene are MRHNA and SNTAGT. This CDR3 is 15 amino acids long. After removal of 6 bases from V and 4 bases from J, the junction contained 9 bases not matched to a gene. CDR3 sequence: CASSPQQGAGYGYTF. CDR3 bases: TGTGCCAGCAGCCCACAACAGGGGGCCGGCTATGGCTACACCTTC.